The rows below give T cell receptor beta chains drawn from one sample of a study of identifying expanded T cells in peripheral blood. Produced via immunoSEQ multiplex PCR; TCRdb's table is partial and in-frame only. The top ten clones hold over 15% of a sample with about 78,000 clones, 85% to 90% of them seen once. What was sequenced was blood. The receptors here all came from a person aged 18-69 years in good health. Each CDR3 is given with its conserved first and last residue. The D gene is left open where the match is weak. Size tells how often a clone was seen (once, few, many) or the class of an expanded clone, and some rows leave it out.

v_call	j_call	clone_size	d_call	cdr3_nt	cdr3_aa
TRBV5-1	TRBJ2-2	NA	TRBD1	TGCGCCAGCAGCTTTGCGACAGGGTTCGACGGAGGGGAGCTGTTTTTT	CASSFATGFDGGELFF
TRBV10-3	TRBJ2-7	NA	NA	TGTGCCATCAGTATAGATGTCGGCGACGAGCAGTACTTC	CAISIDVGDEQYF
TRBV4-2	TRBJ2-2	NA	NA	TGTGCCAGCAGCCAAGAGGGGAGAGGGACTCTTCCCACCGGGGAGCTGTTTTTT	CASSQEGRGTLPTGELFF
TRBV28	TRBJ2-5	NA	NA	TGTGCCAGCAGACTGGGGCCTTTACAAGAGACCCAGTACTTC	CASRLGPLQETQYF
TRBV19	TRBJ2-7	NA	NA	TGTGCCAGTAGTCCGGCAGGGGGGGACTCCTACGAGCAGTACTTC	CASSPAGGDSYEQYF
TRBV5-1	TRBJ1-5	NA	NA	TGCGCCAGCAGCTTGGGAGGGACGGCCAATCAGCCCCAGCATTTT	CASSLGGTANQPQHF
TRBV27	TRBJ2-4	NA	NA	TGTGCCAGCAGGGGGTCTAGCACGGCCAAAAACATTCAGTACTTC	CASRGSSTAKNIQYF
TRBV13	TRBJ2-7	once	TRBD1	TGTGCCAGCAGCTTAGGGACAGGGGCCTACGAGCAGTACTTC	CASSLGTGAYEQYF
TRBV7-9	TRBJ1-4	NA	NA	TGTGCCAGCACCGCAACGGGGGGCTGGAATGAAAAACTGTTTTTT	CASTATGGWNEKLFF
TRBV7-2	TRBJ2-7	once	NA	TGTGCCAGCAGCTTAAATGGGGCCTCCTACGAGCAGTACTTC	CASSLNGASYEQYF
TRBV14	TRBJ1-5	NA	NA	TGTGCCAGCAGCCTGACGGTGAATCAGCCCCAGCATTTT	CASSLTVNQPQHF
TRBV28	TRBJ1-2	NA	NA	TGTGCCAGCAGTGCCCACAGGGCCTATGGCTACACCTTC	CASSAHRAYGYTF
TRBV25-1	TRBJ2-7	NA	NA	TGTGCCAGCAGTGAAGGCAGGGGTTACGAGCAGTACTTC	CASSEGRGYEQYF
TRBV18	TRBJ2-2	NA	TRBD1	TGTGCCAGCTCCGGACGAACAGGGGGAGCCGGGGAGCTGTTTTTT	CASSGRTGGAGELFF
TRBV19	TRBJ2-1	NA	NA	TGTGCCAGTAGTACCAGGGACGGGGAGCCCATTAAGATGGGCAGGTTCTTC	CASSTRDGEPIKMGRFF
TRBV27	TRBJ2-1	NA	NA	TGTGCCAGCAGTTCCTCGGCGGGTGAGCAGTTCTTC	CASSSSAGEQFF
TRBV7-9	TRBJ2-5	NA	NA	TGTGCCAGCAGCTCAGCATCCGGGACGCTGGGGCAAGAGACCCAGTACTTC	CASSSASGTLGQETQYF
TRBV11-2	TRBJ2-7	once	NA	TGTGCCAGCAGCTCCAGCGTACCGGGGGAGCAGTACTTC	CASSSSVPGEQYF
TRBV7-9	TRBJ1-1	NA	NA	TGTGCCAGCAGCTCGGGCACTGAAGCTTTCTTT	CASSSGTEAFF